The 14 T cell receptor beta chains listed next were all sequenced from one sample in a study of cytomegalovirus exposure and HLA in healthy donors. The PCR had 60 Vbeta and 13 Jbeta primers. This table comes from immunoSEQ multiplex PCR, and its TCRdb copy is limited to in-frame clones, with some not included. The profile covers roughly 150,000 clones, with around 75% appearing a single time and about 1.3% taken by the ten largest. Sequences were obtained from PBMCs. The source is a man between 18 and 35 years old in good health and CMV-seronegative.

The chain has TRBV9 and TRBJ2-5, with D possibly being TRBD2 (6 bases). Germline V gene lookup returns CDR1 SGDLS and CDR2 YYNGEE. The germline V and J ends were trimmed by 2 bases and 4 bases, with 9 bases remaining between them. The CDR3 spans 13 residues. The CDR3: CASSVGGPETQYF. CDR3 coding DNA: TGTGCCAGCAGCGTCGGAGGGCCAGAGACCCAGTACTTC. The complete variable domain, with remaining parts taken from reference TRBV9 and TRBJ2-5, reads DSGVTQTPKHLITATGQRVTLRCSPRSGDLSVYWYQQSLDQGLQFLIQYYNGEERAKGNILERFSAQQFPDLHSELNLSSLELGDSALYFCASSVGGPETQYFGPGTRLLVL.

The J gene is TRBJ1-4, the V gene TRBV5-4; TRBD1 might be the D (6 bases). The length of the CDR3 is 14 residues. CDR1 and CDR2 (germline): SGHNT, YYREEE (reference sequence). V dropped 4 bases and J dropped 7 bases, with 14 bases sitting between them. The CDR3 loop is CASSRDTRGEKLFF. For the CDR3, the DNA is TGTGCCAGCAGCCGGGACACCCGGGGTGAAAAACTGTTTTTT.

The rearrangement uses TRBV19 and TRBJ2-1; D is perhaps TRBD1 (6 bases). V was clipped by 8 bases and J by 0 bases, with 14 bases between them. The CDR3 consists of 15 residues. Germline assignment: CDR1 LNHDA and CDR2 SQIVND (reference sequence). The CDR3 DNA follows: TGTGCCAGTCGTCATGACAGGAGCTCCTACAATGAGCAGTTCTTC. Protein product: CASRHDRSSYNEQFF.

The rearrangement uses TRBV28 and TRBJ1-2; 8 nucleotides align to TRBD1. The length of the CDR3 is 15 residues. Germline CDR1 MDHEN, CDR2 SYDVKM. After removal of 2 bases from V and 8 bases from J, the junction contained 10 bases not matched to a gene. The CDR3 loop reads CASSLRQGPPKGYTF. CDR3 nucleotide sequence: TGTGCCAGCAGTTTAAGACAGGGGCCGCCGAAAGGCTACACCTTC.

V usage is TRBV7-9 and J usage is TRBJ1-2, with 11 positions matching TRBD1. The germline CDR1 and CDR2 sequences are SEHNR and FQNEAQ (reference sequence). The CDR3 sequence is 15 residues long. V was pared by 5 bases and J by 3 bases, with 5 bases of the junction left unmatched. CDR3 DNA sequence: TGTGCCAGCAGCCCGGACAGGGGGCAGGACTATGGCTACACCTTC. This translates into CASSPDRGQDYGYTF.

The chain has TRBV5-6 and TRBJ1-1; 8 bases fit TRBD1. The V gene end was trimmed by 4 bases and the J gene end by 0 bases; junction bases not matched to a gene: 5. Per germline, CDR1 SGHDT and CDR2 YYEEEE. This CDR3 spans 15 amino acids. The CDR3 is CASSQGTGMNTEAFF. The CDR3 bases are TGTGCCAGCAGCCAAGGGACAGGAATGAACACTGAAGCTTTCTTT. Supplemented by reference TRBV5-6 and TRBJ1-1, the full variable domain reads DAGVTQSPTHLIKTRGQQVTLRCSPKSGHDTVSWYQQALGQGPQFIFQYYEEEERQRGNFPDRFSGHQFPNYSSELNVNALLLGDSALYLCASSQGTGMNTEAFFGQGTRLTVV.

This clone has more than one count but fewer than ten. The V and J genes are TRBV5-1 and TRBJ2-3, with 7 bases aligning to TRBD1. Losses at the gene ends were 7 bases for V and 2 bases for J; bases not matched to a gene: 10. CDR3 length: 15 amino acids. Germline values: CDR1 SGHRS, CDR2 YFSETQ. This CDR3 is CASRTGATPTDTQYF. CDR3 nucleotides: TGCGCCAGCCGAACAGGGGCTACACCCACAGATACGCAGTATTTT.

The rearrangement links TRBV10-3 to TRBJ2-7; TRBD2 might be the D (5 bases). Trimming stripped 4 bases from V and 0 bases from J, with 10 bases between. The length of the CDR3 is 14 residues. The germline V gene has CDR1 ENHRY and CDR2 SYGVKD. The CDR3 DNA sequence: TGTGCCATCAGTGCCGGACTTCTCTCCTACGAGCAGTACTTC. Residues: CAISAGLLSYEQYF.

V and J are TRBV15 and TRBJ2-2, with D possibly being TRBD1 (5 bases). The V end lost 3 bases, the J end lost 5 bases, and 10 bases lay between the germline ends. The length of the CDR3 is 14 residues. CDR1 is LNHNV and CDR2 is YYDKDF in the germline V gene (reference sequence). Here the CDR3 reads CATSRSKGTGELFF. In nucleotides, the CDR3 is TGTGCCACCAGCAGGAGTAAGGGGACCGGGGAGCTGTTTTTT.

The V gene is TRBV2, the J gene TRBJ2-7; TRBD1 is a possible D gene (5 bases). This CDR3 comprises 15 residues. Trimming took 6 bases from V and 2 from J, leaving 17 bases between them. Germline-derived CDR1 and CDR2 are SNHLY and FYNNEI. CDR3 loop: CASSASAGIAYEQYF. CDR3 coding DNA: TGTGCCAGCAGCGCTTCGGCAGGGATAGCCTACGAGCAGTACTTC.

The chain combines TRBV9 with TRBJ2-1, with D perhaps TRBD1 (6 bases). V lost 7 bases to trimming and J lost 10 bases, with 21 bases between them. This CDR3 contains 14 residues. Germline CDR1 SGDLS, CDR2 YYNGEE. The CDR3 reads CASSTGQTLGEQFF. The CDR3 DNA is TGTGCCAGCTCCACGGGACAAACTCTAGGGGAGCAGTTCTTC.

J is TRBJ1-1 and V is TRBV5-6; maybe TRBD1 (6 bases). The CDR3 consists of 11 residues. Trimming pared 4 bases from V and 7 bases from J, leaving 8 bases between. Germline CDR1 is SGHDT and CDR2 is YYEEEE. In nucleotides, the CDR3 is TGTGCCAGCAGCCGGGACATTGAAGCTTTCTTT. Translation gives CASSRDIEAFF.

The chain has TRBV30 and TRBJ1-5; D gene unclear. Germline lookup yields CDR1 GTSNPN and CDR2 SVGIG (reference sequence). V was shortened by 5 bases and J by 5 bases, with 7 bases between the two germline ends. This CDR3 has 11 amino acids. CDR3 residues: CAWGRDQPQHF. In nucleotides, the CDR3 is TGTGCCTGGGGCCGGGATCAGCCCCAGCATTTT.

This sequence joins TRBV6-5 and TRBJ1-5; tentatively, D is TRBD1 (6 bases). Per the germline V gene, CDR1 is MNHEY and CDR2 is SVGAGI. The V end lost 5 bases, the J end lost 8 bases, and 13 bases lay between the germline ends. This CDR3 comprises 13 residues. CDR3 DNA: TGTGCCAGCAGTCCCGCAGGGGTAGAGCCCCAGCATTTT. Amino acid sequence: CASSPAGVEPQHF.